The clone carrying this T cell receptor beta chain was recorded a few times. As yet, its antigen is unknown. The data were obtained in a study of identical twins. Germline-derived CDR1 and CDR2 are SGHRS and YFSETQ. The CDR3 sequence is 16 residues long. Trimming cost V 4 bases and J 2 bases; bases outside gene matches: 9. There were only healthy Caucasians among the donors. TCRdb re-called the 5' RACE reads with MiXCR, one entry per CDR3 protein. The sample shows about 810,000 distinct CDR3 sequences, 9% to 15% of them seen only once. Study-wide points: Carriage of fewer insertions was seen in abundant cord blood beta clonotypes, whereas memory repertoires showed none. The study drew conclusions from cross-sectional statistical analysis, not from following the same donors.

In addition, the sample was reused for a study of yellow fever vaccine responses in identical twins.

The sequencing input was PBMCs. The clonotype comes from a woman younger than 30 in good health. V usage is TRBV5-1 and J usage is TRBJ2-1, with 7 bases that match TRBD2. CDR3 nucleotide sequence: TGCGCCAGCAGCCCGAACCCCGGGAGGCCCTACAATGAGCAGTTCTTC. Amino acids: CASSPNPGRPYNEQFF.